The 31 T cell receptor beta chains below were found in one sample sequenced in a study of vaccination effects on CD4 cells after COVID-19. Assay: immunoSEQ multiplex PCR; the TCRdb copy retains only in-frame clones and omits some. The table includes around 45,000 clones, just over 75% detected once. Before any sequencing was done, the ViraFEST assay used viral peptide pools to expand antigen-specific CD4+ T cells. Once cultured for roughly ten days, the cells underwent separation to obtain CD4+ T cells. The vaccine recipients had no prior SARS-CoV-2 infection, with negative nucleocapsid antibodies. These receptors lack a known antigen. Sequences were derived from CD4+ T cells from PBMCs cultured with SARS-CoV-2 spike peptides, sampled before COVID-19 vaccination. Receptors originate from a human donor who received a COVID-19 vaccine.

The rearrangement uses TRBV5-4 and TRBJ2-3; tentatively, D is TRBD2 (5 bases). CDR1 and CDR2 (germline): SGHNT, YYREEE (reference sequence). V lost 5 bases to trimming and J lost 1 base, with 11 bases between them. CDR3 length: 14 amino acids. CDR3 region: CASRGAGGTDTQYF. The CDR3 nucleotides are TGTGCCAGCAGAGGAGCCGGGGGCACAGATACGCAGTATTTT.

The CDR3 nucleotides are TGTGCCAGCAGTTTCTTGTTTGTCCAGGCCGGGACTGAAGCTTTCTTT. Its protein is CASSFLFVQAGTEAFF. The J gene is TRBJ1-1, the V gene TRBV27; unclear D gene. The length of the CDR3 is 16 residues. V lost 3 bases, J lost 5 bases, and 19 bases lay in between. In germline, CDR1 is MNHEY, CDR2 SMNVEV (reference sequence).

The chain links TRBV5-1 to TRBJ2-5; 7 bases agree with TRBD1. V lost 3 bases and J lost 3; bases outside the gene matches: 8. Germline V lookup: CDR1 SGHRS, CDR2 YFSETQ. CDR3 length equals 15 residues. CDR3 DNA: TGCGCCAGCAGCTATCGGCCGGGACAGAAAGAGACCCAGTACTTC. As protein: CASSYRPGQKETQYF.

A few counts support this clone. V gene TRBV30 combines with J gene TRBJ1-5; tentative D call: TRBD1 (6 bases). Germline lookup yields CDR1 GTSNPN and CDR2 SVGIG (reference sequence). Trimming shortened V by 4 bases and J by 5 bases, and 12 bases separated the two germline ends. The CDR3 has 13 residues. CDR3 region: CAWNLGGDQPQHF. The CDR3 DNA reads as TGTGCCTGGAATCTAGGGGGGGATCAGCCCCAGCATTTT.

For this clone: An end of the junction differs from the germline gene, which may be a read error. This chain links TRBV5-1 with TRBJ2-5; D is possibly TRBD1 or TRBD2 (5 bases each). The CDR3 has 12 residues. Germline V CDR1 and CDR2: SGHRS, YFSETQ. DNA for the CDR3: TGCGCCAGCAGTTTGGGGACGGAGACCCAGTACTTC. Its protein is CASSLGTETQYF.

The V call is TRBV9, the J call TRBJ2-1; no firm D call. The CDR3 covers 16 residues. In germline, CDR1 is SGDLS, CDR2 YYNGEE. The ends were cut back, 4 bases at V and 8 bases at J, with 22 bases in the middle. CDR3 amino acids: CASSPSGGTLIHEQFF. CDR3 sequence (DNA): TGTGCCAGCAGCCCTAGTGGCGGAACCTTAATCCATGAGCAGTTCTTC.

This clone was picked up one time. The chain couples TRBV27 to TRBJ2-2; 7 nucleotides align to TRBD1. Germline V lookup: CDR1 MNHEY, CDR2 SMNVEV (reference sequence). V was clipped by 6 bases and J by 7 bases; unmatched bases: 11. The CDR3 extends over 15 amino acids. The CDR3 DNA reads as TGTGCCAGCAGGCCCATGGACAGGCTAAGCGGGGAGCTGTTTTTT. Translation: CASRPMDRLSGELFF.

The chain joins TRBV5-6 to TRBJ1-3, with 7 bases that match TRBD1. In germline, CDR1 is SGHDT, CDR2 YYEEEE. The V gene end was trimmed by 1 base and the J gene end by 0 bases; junction bases not matched to a gene: 4. The CDR3 consists of 16 residues. Here the CDR3 reads CASSLRGRRSGNTIYF. CDR3 DNA sequence: TGTGCCAGCAGCTTGAGGGGGCGACGCTCTGGAAACACCATATATTTT. The full variable domain, in which reference TRBV5-6 and TRBJ1-3 provide the parts outside the CDR3, is DAGVTQSPTHLIKTRGQQVTLRCSPKSGHDTVSWYQQALGQGPQFIFQYYEEEERQRGNFPDRFSGHQFPNYSSELNVNALLLGDSALYLCASSLRGRRSGNTIYFGEGSWLTVV.

This chain links TRBV2 with TRBJ1-2; TRBD1 matches 7 bases. V shed 3 bases, J shed 6 bases, and the junction held 4 bases outside the gene matches. This CDR3 region has 13 residues. The germline V gene encodes CDR1 SNHLY and CDR2 FYNNEI. For the CDR3, the DNA is TGTGCCAGCAGTGACAGGGGGTACGATGGCTACACCTTC. This translates into CASSDRGYDGYTF.

J is TRBJ1-5 and V is TRBV2; D gene unclear. The CDR3 has 13 residues. Germline CDR1 and CDR2: SNHLY and FYNNEI. Trimming removed 7 bases from V and 3 bases from J, with 10 bases in between. The CDR3 protein is CASTLSHNQPQHF. The CDR3 nucleotides read TGTGCCAGCACTCTCAGCCACAATCAGCCCCAGCATTTT.

J is TRBJ2-2 and V is TRBV7-3; 9 bases are a match to TRBD2. This CDR3 comprises 18 residues. The V and J ends lost 1 base and 10 bases, in that order; junction bases with no gene match: 16. Germline CDR1 and CDR2: SGHTA and FQGTGA. CDR3 in DNA: TGTGCCAGCAGCTTAAGGCCGACAGCCTCTAGCGGGGTTGCGGAGCTGTTTTTT. This sequence encodes CASSLRPTASSGVAELFF.

By share, this clone ranks as medium-sized. The V gene is TRBV27, the J gene TRBJ2-5, with 7 bases lining up with TRBD2. CDR3 size: 15 residues. J gave up 5 bases and V 5 bases, and 11 bases lay outside the gene matches. The germline gives CDR1 MNHEY, CDR2 SMNVEV (reference sequence). CDR3 amino acids: CASSPGTTSVETQYF. CDR3 nucleotide sequence: TGTGCCAGCAGTCCCGGGACTACTTCTGTGGAGACCCAGTACTTC.

This clone has only a few counts. The V gene is TRBV2, the J gene TRBJ1-6; D remains ambiguous. The V end was cut by 7 bases, the J end by 10 bases, with 14 bases between. CDR3 length: 13 amino acids. Germline V gives CDR1 SNHLY, CDR2 FYNNEI. Here the CDR3 DNA reads TGTGCCAGCAACCCCGGGGTAGGATCACCCCTCCACTTT. Encoded protein: CASNPGVGSPLHF. Looking up the rest from reference TRBV2 and TRBJ1-6 gives the full variable domain: EPEVTQTPSHQVTQMGQEVILRCVPISNHLYFYWYRQILGQKVEFLVSFYNNEISEKSEIFDDQFSVERPDGSNFTLKIRSTKLEDSAMYFCASNPGVGSPLHFGNGTRLTVT.

The V call is TRBV15, the J call TRBJ1-1; 9 bases match TRBD1. This CDR3 region has 16 residues. The V and J ends lost 1 base and 3 bases, in that order; junction bases with no gene match: 6. The germline V gene encodes CDR1 LNHNV and CDR2 YYDKDF (reference sequence). This chain's CDR3 is CATSRALQGADTEAFF. The CDR3 bases are TGTGCCACCAGCAGAGCCCTACAGGGGGCGGACACTGAAGCTTTCTTT.

The rearrangement joins TRBV6-2 or TRBV6-3 to TRBJ2-7; 10 positions match TRBD2. The CDR3 spans 15 residues. Germline assignment: CDR1 MNHEY and CDR2 SVGEGT. The ends lost 0 bases at V and 2 bases at J; junction bases unmatched: 1. CDR3 nucleotide sequence: TGTGCCAGCAGTTACTCTAGCGGGGGGCCCTACGAGCAGTACGTC. This gives the protein CASSYSSGGPYEQYV.

This chain uses TRBV4-2 with TRBJ2-7, with a possible D match to TRBD1 (6 bases). This CDR3 contains 16 residues. Germline loops: CDR1 LGHNA, CDR2 YNFKEQ. Between the trimmed V and J ends, which lost 3 bases and 0 bases, there was a span of 15 bases. The CDR3 loop is CASSQGLTGSSYEQYV. The CDR3 bases are TGTGCCAGCAGCCAGGGGTTGACAGGCAGCTCCTACGAGCAGTACGTC.

The gene calls are TRBV28 and TRBJ1-3; D gene unclear. Germline loops: CDR1 MDHEN, CDR2 SYDVKM. Trimming shortened V by 5 bases and J by 0 bases, and 11 bases separated the two germline ends. The CDR3 spans 15 residues. CDR3 region: CASSISSASGNTIYF. The CDR3 DNA sequence: TGTGCCAGCAGTATCTCATCTGCCTCTGGAAACACCATATATTTT.

This clone was observed a single time. The chain carries TRBV5-1 and TRBJ2-5; 8 nucleotides agree with TRBD1. V gave up 3 bases and J gave up 4 bases; unmatched junction bases: 14. The CDR3 loop spans 17 amino acids. The germline CDR1 and CDR2 sequences are SGHRS and YFSETQ. The CDR3 loop is CASSWTPGQDDIETQYF. The CDR3 DNA is TGCGCCAGCAGCTGGACACCGGGACAGGACGACATAGAGACCCAGTACTTC.

The rearrangement joins TRBV2 to TRBJ2-5, with 9 positions matching TRBD1. Per germline, CDR1 SNHLY and CDR2 FYNNEI. CDR3 length: 16 amino acids. Losses at the gene ends were 5 bases for V and 4 bases for J; bases not matched to a gene: 11. The CDR3 here is CASSLVRDRVRETQYF. CDR3 DNA sequence: TGTGCCAGCAGTCTAGTCCGGGACAGGGTACGAGAGACCCAGTACTTC.

This clone was counted between two and nine times. The chain is built from TRBV19 and TRBJ1-3; TRBD1 agrees at 8 bases. This CDR3 spans 15 amino acids. Unmatched junction bases numbered 5, after V lost 3 bases and J lost 4 bases. Germline V gives CDR1 LNHDA, CDR2 SQIVND (reference sequence). The CDR3 nucleotides are TGTGCCAGTAGTATTACGGGGACAGGCGGAAACACCATATATTTT. It encodes CASSITGTGGNTIYF.

This chain connects TRBV5-8 to TRBJ1-4, with a weak D call TRBD1 (6 bases). The V gene lost 1 base and the J gene lost 7 bases, with 14 bases spanning the gap. The germline gives CDR1 SGHTS, CDR2 YDEGEE. This CDR3 has 15 amino acids. This CDR3 reads CASSLRQARGEKLFF. In DNA form, the CDR3 reads TGTGCCAGCAGCTTGCGACAGGCCCGGGGTGAAAAACTGTTTTTT.

This clone was seen just once. This rearrangement joins TRBV10-3 to TRBJ2-3, with D perhaps matching TRBD2 (7 bases). The CDR3 extends over 14 amino acids. Trimming took off 6 bases at V and 3 bases at J, with 13 bases between the two ends. From germline, CDR1 is ENHRY and CDR2 SYGVKD. The CDR3 sequence is CAISRGLPTDTQYF. In DNA, the CDR3 is TGTGCCATCAGCAGGGGACTACCAACAGATACGCAGTATTTT.

This chain connects TRBV7-8 to TRBJ1-1; 10 bases match TRBD1. Germline V gene data show CDR1 as SGHVS and CDR2 as FQNEAQ. The CDR3 has 13 amino acids. The J segment lost 7 bases and the V segment lost 4 bases, leaving 3 bases of the junction unmatched. CDR3 DNA: TGTGCCAGCAGCTGGGGACAGGGGTTTGAAGCTTTCTTT. This translates into CASSWGQGFEAFF.

This clone has a handful of counts. The chain joins TRBV24-1 to TRBJ2-3; 12 nucleotides line up with TRBD2. In germline, CDR1 is KGHDR, CDR2 SFDVKD. This CDR3 spans 18 amino acids. V trimming: 4 bases; J trimming: 4 bases; junction bases outside the gene matches: 11. As DNA, the CDR3 is TGTGCCACCAGTGACCATTTGACTAGCGGGGGAGCATCAGATACGCAGTATTTT. Amino acids: CATSDHLTSGGASDTQYF.

J is TRBJ2-6 and V is TRBV27, with a weak D call TRBD2 (6 bases). The CDR3 loop spans 14 amino acids. Germline values: CDR1 MNHEY, CDR2 SMNVEV (reference sequence). With 5 bases removed from V and 4 bases from J, the gap between germline ends came to 9 bases. The CDR3 sequence is CASSRRAGANVLTF. The CDR3, as DNA: TGTGCCAGCAGTCGGAGGGCCGGGGCCAACGTCCTGACTTTC.

The CDR3 DNA reads TGTGCCAGCAGTTACCCCTTAGCGGGGGGCCAAGAGACCCAGTACTTC. It yields the protein CASSYPLAGGQETQYF. The J gene is TRBJ2-5, the V gene TRBV6-5; 10 bases are shared with TRBD2. Germline values: CDR1 MNHEY, CDR2 SVGAGI. The CDR3 is 16 amino acids. With 2 bases clipped from V and 1 base from J, the junction kept 4 bases outside the gene matches.

The V gene is TRBV6-5, the J gene TRBJ1-6; 7 nucleotides align to TRBD1. CDR3 length: 15 residues. V was pared by 6 bases and J by 5 bases, with 7 bases of the junction left unmatched. The V gene's germline CDR1 is MNHEY and CDR2 SVGAGI. CDR3 DNA sequence: TGTGCCAGCAGAGACAGGGTTATGAATAATTCACCCCTCCACTTT. It translates to CASRDRVMNNSPLHF.

The genes are TRBV12-5 and TRBJ2-5, with TRBD2 identical over 9 bases. The CDR3 extends over 18 amino acids. V gave up 0 bases and J gave up 3 bases; unmatched junction bases: 11. Germline CDR1 reads LGHNT; CDR2 reads FRNRAP. The DNA of the CDR3 is TGTGCTAGTGGTTTGGTGTATCTTGGCGGGGGGGCCGAAGAGACCCAGTACTTC. Translated: CASGLVYLGGGAEETQYF.

The chain recombines TRBV19 with TRBJ2-2; 7 bases are a match to TRBD1. V lost 3 bases and J lost 3; bases outside the gene matches: 4. The germline V gene has CDR1 LNHDA and CDR2 SQIVND (reference sequence). This CDR3 has 15 amino acids. In nucleotides, the CDR3 is TGTGCCAGTAGTATGGGGACAGTACACACCGGGGAGCTGTTTTTT. It codes for CASSMGTVHTGELFF.

The rearrangement joins TRBV25-1 to TRBJ2-6; D unclear. There are 14 residues in the CDR3. The ends were cut back, 5 bases at V and 0 bases at J, with 5 bases in the middle. Per the germline V gene, CDR1 is MGHDK and CDR2 is SYGVNS. CDR3 residues: CASSPPSGANVLTF. In nucleotides, the CDR3 is TGTGCCAGCAGTCCGCCCTCTGGGGCCAACGTCCTGACTTTC.

This chain links TRBV5-8 with TRBJ2-7; D not certain. V lost 3 bases and J lost 2, with 9 bases in between. CDR1 SGHTS and CDR2 YDEGEE come from the germline V gene. The CDR3 length is 13 residues. DNA for the CDR3: TGTGCCAGCAGCTCCCCGGACGCCTACGAGCAGTACGTC. Translating gives CASSSPDAYEQYV.